The 6 T cell receptor beta chains listed next were all sequenced from one sample in a study of blood T cell repertoires in COVID-19. TCRdb keeps only in-frame clones here, not all; method: immunoSEQ multiplex PCR. The table includes roughly 100,000 clones, about 89% detected once. Sequenced sample: peripheral blood. The origin of the receptors is a human donor in a cohort sampled during active COVID-19.

This chain uses TRBV5-1 with TRBJ1-2, with 9 bases aligning to TRBD1. The CDR3 has 14 amino acids. J lost 3 bases, V lost 3 bases, and 3 bases had no gene match. Germline V gene data show CDR1 as SGHRS and CDR2 as YFSETQ. CDR3 sequence: CASSSDRGDYGYTF. In DNA, the CDR3 is TGCGCCAGCAGCTCCGACAGGGGGGACTATGGCTACACCTTC.

The chain joins TRBV19 to TRBJ1-3; no clear D gene. CDR3 length: 14 amino acids. Germline-derived CDR1 and CDR2 are LNHDA and SQIVND (reference sequence). The ends were cut back, 5 bases at V and 4 bases at J, with 12 bases in the middle. The chain's CDR3 is CASSRVRSGNTIYF. DNA for the CDR3: TGTGCCAGTAGTCGGGTACGGTCCGGAAACACCATATATTTT.

J is TRBJ1-6 and V is TRBV28; 7 nucleotides line up with TRBD1. The CDR3 totals 16 residues. V shed 5 bases, J shed 6 bases, and the junction held 10 bases outside the gene matches. Per the germline V gene, CDR1 is MDHEN and CDR2 is SYDVKM. The CDR3 loop is CASSPPQGGVNSPLHF. CDR3 coding DNA: TGTGCCAGCAGTCCCCCCCAGGGGGGTGTTAATTCACCCCTCCACTTT.

The chain has TRBV7-8 and TRBJ1-1; TRBD1 matches 9 bases. Trimming took 5 bases from V and 1 from J; bases not matched to a gene: 5. The germline V gene encodes CDR1 SGHVS and CDR2 FQNEAQ. The CDR3 loop spans 15 amino acids. CDR3 sequence: CASSPRTGENTEAFF. CDR3 nucleotide sequence: TGTGCCAGCAGCCCCCGGACAGGGGAGAACACTGAAGCTTTCTTT.

The V call is TRBV2, the J call TRBJ2-5; possible D gene TRBD1, 6 bases. V lost 8 bases and J lost 4, with 20 bases in between. CDR1 and CDR2 (germline): SNHLY, FYNNEI. The CDR3 runs 15 residues. CDR3 in DNA: TGTGCCAGCGGCTCACAGGGTAACTTAGGAGAGACCCAGTACTTC. Translating it yields CASGSQGNLGETQYF.

This clone was picked up a small number of times. This rearrangement joins TRBV7-2 to TRBJ2-7, with a possible D match to TRBD2 (5 bases). Germline loops: CDR1 SGHTA, CDR2 FQGNSA. Between the trimmed V and J ends, which lost 0 bases and 6 bases, there was a span of 9 bases. The CDR3 is made up of 13 amino acids. The CDR3 loop is CASSLAGRGEQYF. DNA for the CDR3: TGTGCCAGCAGCTTAGCCGGACGGGGCGAGCAGTACTTC. Full variable domain (remainder filled in from reference TRBV7-2 and TRBJ2-7): GAGVSQSPSNKVTEKGKDVELRCDPISGHTALYWYRQSLGQGLEFLIYFQGNSAPDKSGLPSDRFSAERTGGSVSTLTIQRTQQEDSAVYLCASSLAGRGEQYFGPGTRLTVT.